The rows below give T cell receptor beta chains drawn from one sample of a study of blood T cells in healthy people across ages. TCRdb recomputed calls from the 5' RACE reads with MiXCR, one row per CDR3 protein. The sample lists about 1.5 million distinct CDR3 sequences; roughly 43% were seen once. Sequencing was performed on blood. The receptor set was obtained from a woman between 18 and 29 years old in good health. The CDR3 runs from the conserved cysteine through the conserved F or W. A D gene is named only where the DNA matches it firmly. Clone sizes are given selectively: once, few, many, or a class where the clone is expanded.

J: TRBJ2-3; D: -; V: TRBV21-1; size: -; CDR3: CASSLPKATDTQYF; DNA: TGTGCCAGCAGCCTCCCGAAGGCCACAGATACGCAGTATTTT
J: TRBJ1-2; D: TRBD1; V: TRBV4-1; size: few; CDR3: CASSQGFPKPGQNNYGYTF; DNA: TGCGCCAGCAGCCAAGGCTTTCCGAAACCGGGACAGAATAACTATGGCTACACCTTC
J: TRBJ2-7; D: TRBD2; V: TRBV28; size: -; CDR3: CASSPRTSYRLRIGEQYF; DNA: TGTGCCAGCAGTCCCAGGACTAGCTACCGCCTCCGAATTGGCGAGCAGTACTTC
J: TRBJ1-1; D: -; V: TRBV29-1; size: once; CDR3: CSVEGRPGAEAFF; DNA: TGCAGCGTTGAAGGCAGGCCCGGCGCTGAAGCTTTCTTT
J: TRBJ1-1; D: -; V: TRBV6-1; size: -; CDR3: CASTFSTVPEAFF; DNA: TGTGCCAGCACCTTCTCGACAGTCCCTGAAGCTTTCTTT
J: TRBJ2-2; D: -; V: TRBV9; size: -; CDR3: CASSVDSTGELFF; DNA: TGTGCCAGCAGCGTGGACTCGACCGGGGAGCTGTTTTTT
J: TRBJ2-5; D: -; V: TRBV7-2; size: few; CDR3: CASSLESWRQETQYF; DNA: TGTGCCAGCAGCTTAGAGTCCTGGCGGCAAGAGACCCAGTACTTC
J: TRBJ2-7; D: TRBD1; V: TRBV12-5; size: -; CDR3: CASGTGTGSNEQYF; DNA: TGTGCTAGTGGAACCGGGACAGGGTCCAACGAGCAGTACTTC
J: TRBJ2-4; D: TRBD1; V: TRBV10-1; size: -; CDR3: CASSGGTGGKQYF; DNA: TGCGCCAGCAGTGGAGGGACAGGGGGCAAACAGTACTTC
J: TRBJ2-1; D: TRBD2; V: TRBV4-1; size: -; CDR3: CASSQPRSSGNEQFF; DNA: TGCGCCAGCAGCCAACCCCGGTCTAGCGGAAATGAGCAGTTCTTC
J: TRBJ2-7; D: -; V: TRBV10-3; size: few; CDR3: CAISESITRVWSYEQYF; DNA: TGTGCCATCAGTGAGTCGATCACAAGGGTTTGGTCCTACGAGCAGTACTTC
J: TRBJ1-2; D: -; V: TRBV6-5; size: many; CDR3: CASTNPTNYGYTF; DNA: TGTGCCAGCACCAACCCTACTAACTATGGCTACACCTTC
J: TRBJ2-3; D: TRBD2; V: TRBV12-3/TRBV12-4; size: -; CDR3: CASSLALAEARDTQYF; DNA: TGTGCCAGCAGTTTAGCCCTAGCGGAGGCACGGGATACGCAGTATTTT
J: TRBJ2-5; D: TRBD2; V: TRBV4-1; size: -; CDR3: CVSSQTLAGGHNEQYF; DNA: TGCGTCAGCAGCCAGACTCTAGCGGGGGGCCACAATGAGCAGTACTTC
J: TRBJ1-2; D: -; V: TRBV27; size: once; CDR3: CASRGGVTPRYTF; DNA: TGTGCCAGCCGGGGCGGTGTAACGCCCCGCTACACCTTC
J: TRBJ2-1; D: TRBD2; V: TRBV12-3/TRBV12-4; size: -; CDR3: CASSFPFSGSNEQFF; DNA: TGTGCCAGCAGTTTCCCCTTTAGCGGGAGTAACGAGCAGTTCTTC
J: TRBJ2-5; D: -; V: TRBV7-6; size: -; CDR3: CASSLGPAKTQYF; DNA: TGTGCCAGCAGCTTAGGGCCGGCAAAGACCCAGTACTTC
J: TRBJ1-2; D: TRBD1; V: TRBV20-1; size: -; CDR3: CSASLPGQGRYGYTF; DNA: TGCAGTGCTAGTCTACCGGGACAGGGACGTTATGGCTACACCTTC
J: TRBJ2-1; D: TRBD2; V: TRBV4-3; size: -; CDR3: CASSQETGTSGIDEQFF; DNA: TGCGCCAGCAGCCAAGAGACCGGGACTAGCGGGATCGATGAGCAGTTCTTC
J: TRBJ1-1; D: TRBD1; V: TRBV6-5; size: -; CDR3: CASKGDRGRVTEAFF; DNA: TGTGCCAGCAAAGGTGACAGGGGGCGCGTCACTGAAGCTTTCTTT
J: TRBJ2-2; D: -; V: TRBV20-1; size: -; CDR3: CSASRVGGELFF; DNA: TGCAGTGCTAGTAGGGTGGGCGGGGAGCTGTTTTTT
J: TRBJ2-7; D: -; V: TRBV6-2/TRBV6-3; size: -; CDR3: CASGGGYSYEQYF; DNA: TGTGCCAGCGGGGGCGGCTACTCCTACGAGCAGTACTTC
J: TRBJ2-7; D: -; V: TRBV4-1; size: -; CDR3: CASSQGYTNEQYF; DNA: TGCGCCAGCAGCCAAGGGTACACCAATGAGCAGTACTTC
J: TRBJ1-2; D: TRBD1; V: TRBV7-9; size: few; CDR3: CASSPRTGLYGYTF; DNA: TGTGCCAGCAGCCCCCGGACAGGGCTCTATGGCTACACCTTC
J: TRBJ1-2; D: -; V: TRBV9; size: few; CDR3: CASRDPGGSGYGYTF; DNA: TGTGCCAGCAGAGACCCCGGAGGGAGCGGGTATGGCTACACCTTC
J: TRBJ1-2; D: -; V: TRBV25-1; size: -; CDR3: CASRPDKDYGYTF; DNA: TGTGCCAGCAGGCCGGACAAGGACTATGGCTACACCTTC
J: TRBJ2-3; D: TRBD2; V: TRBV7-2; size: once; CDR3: CASSLFGGGAGDTQYF; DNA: TGTGCCAGCAGCTTATTTGGCGGGGGGGCCGGAGATACGCAGTATTTT
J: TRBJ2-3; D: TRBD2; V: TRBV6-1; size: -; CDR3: CASGGIASGYTDTQYF; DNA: TGTGCCAGCGGGGGTATAGCTAGCGGGTACACAGATACGCAGTATTTT
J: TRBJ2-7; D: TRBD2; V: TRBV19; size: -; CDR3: CASSRTSGIYDEQYF; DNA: TGTGCCAGTAGTAGGACTAGCGGGATCTACGACGAGCAGTACTTC
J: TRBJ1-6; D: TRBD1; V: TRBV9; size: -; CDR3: CASSGKTGSSSYNSPLHF; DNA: TGTGCCAGCAGCGGGAAGACAGGGTCGAGCTCCTATAATTCACCCCTCCACTTT
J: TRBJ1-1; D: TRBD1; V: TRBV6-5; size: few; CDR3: CASLGQARTEAFF; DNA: TGTGCCAGCCTCGGACAGGCAAGGACTGAAGCTTTCTTT
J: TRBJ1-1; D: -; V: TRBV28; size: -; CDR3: CASSLLDSKAFF; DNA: TGTGCCAGCAGTTTATTGGACAGCAAAGCTTTCTTT
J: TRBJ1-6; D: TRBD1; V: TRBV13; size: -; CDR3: CASRTRQGNSPLHF; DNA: TGTGCCAGCAGAACTAGACAGGGTAATTCACCCCTCCACTTT
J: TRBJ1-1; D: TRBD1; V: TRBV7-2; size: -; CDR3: CASSFRQGSNTEAFF; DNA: TGTGCCAGCAGCTTCCGACAGGGGTCGAACACTGAAGCTTTCTTT
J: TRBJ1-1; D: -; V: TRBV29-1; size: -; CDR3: CSVETSSTEAFF; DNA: TGCAGCGTTGAAACATCGTCGACTGAAGCTTTCTTT
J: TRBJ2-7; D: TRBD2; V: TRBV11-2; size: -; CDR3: CASSSPNLLAGGINEQYF; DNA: TGTGCCAGCAGCTCCCCCAACCTACTAGCGGGGGGAATCAATGAGCAGTACTTC
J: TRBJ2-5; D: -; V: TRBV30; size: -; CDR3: CAWSGYSLQETQYF; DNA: TGTGCCTGGAGTGGGTACAGCCTGCAAGAGACCCAGTACTTC
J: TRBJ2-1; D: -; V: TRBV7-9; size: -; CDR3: CASSSLGDNEQFF; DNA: TGTGCCAGCAGCTCCCTGGGAGACAATGAGCAGTTCTTC
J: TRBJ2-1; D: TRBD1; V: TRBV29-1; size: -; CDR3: CSADRARNEQFF; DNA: TGCAGCGCTGACAGGGCCCGGAATGAGCAGTTCTTC
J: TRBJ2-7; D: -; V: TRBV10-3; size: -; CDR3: CAIREGTTYEQYF; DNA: TGTGCCATCCGAGAGGGGACAACCTACGAGCAGTACTTC
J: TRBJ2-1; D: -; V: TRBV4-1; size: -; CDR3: CASSQITGLKNEQFF; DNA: TGCGCCAGCAGCCAAATCACTGGACTGAAGAATGAGCAGTTCTTC
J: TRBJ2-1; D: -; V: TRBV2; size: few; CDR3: CASSDTGSYNEQFF; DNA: TGTGCCAGCAGCGATACAGGGTCCTACAATGAGCAGTTCTTC
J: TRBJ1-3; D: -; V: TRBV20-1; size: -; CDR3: CSAGNTIYF; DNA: TGCAGTGCAGGAAACACCATATATTTT
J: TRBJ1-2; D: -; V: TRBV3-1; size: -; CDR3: CASSLRQRSNYGYTF; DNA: TGTGCCAGCAGCCTCAGACAACGCTCTAACTATGGCTACACCTTC
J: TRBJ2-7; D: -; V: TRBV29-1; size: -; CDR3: CSVSGGYRYEQYF; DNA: TGCAGCGTTTCCGGGGGTTACAGATACGAGCAGTACTTC
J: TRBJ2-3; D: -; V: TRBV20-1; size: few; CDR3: CSAREIPAETSTDTQYF; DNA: TGCAGTGCTAGAGAGATACCCGCAGAGACTAGCACAGATACGCAGTATTTT
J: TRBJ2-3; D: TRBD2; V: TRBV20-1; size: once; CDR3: CSAKTSGGPGDTQYF; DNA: TGCAGTGCTAAGACTAGCGGGGGGCCGGGAGATACGCAGTATTTT
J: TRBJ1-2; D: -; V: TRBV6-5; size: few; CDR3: CASSYSKLPGGYGYTF; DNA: TGTGCCAGCAGTTACTCGAAACTCCCGGGCGGGTATGGCTACACCTTC
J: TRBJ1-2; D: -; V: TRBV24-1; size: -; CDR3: CATSDPGPNYGYTF; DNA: TGTGCCACCAGTGACCCCGGGCCGAACTATGGCTACACCTTC
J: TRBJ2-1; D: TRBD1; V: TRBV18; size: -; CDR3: CAGGSGQGATYEQFF; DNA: TGTGCCGGGGGATCCGGGCAGGGGGCTACGTATGAGCAGTTCTTC
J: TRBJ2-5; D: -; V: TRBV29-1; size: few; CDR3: CSVSGRLQETQYF; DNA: TGCAGCGTGTCGGGACGGCTTCAAGAGACCCAGTACTTC